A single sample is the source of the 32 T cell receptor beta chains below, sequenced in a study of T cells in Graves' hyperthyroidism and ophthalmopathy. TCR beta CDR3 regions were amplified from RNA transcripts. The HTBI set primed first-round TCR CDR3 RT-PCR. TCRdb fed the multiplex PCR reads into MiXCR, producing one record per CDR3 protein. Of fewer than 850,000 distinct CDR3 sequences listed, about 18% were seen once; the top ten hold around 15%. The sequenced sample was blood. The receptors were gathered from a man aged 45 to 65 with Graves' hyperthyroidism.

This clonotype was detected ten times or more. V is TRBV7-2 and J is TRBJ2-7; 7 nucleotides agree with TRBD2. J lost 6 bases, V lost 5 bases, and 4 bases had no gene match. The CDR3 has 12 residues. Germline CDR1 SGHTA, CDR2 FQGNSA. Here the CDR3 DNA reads TGTGCCAGCAGCGAACGGGGGGTCGAGCAGTACTTC. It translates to CASSERGVEQYF.

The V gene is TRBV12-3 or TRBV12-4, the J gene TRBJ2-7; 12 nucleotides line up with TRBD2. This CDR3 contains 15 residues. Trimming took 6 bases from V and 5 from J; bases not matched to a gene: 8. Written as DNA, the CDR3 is TGTGCCAGCAGACAACCGGGACTAGCGGGTAACGAGCAGTACTTC. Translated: CASRQPGLAGNEQYF.

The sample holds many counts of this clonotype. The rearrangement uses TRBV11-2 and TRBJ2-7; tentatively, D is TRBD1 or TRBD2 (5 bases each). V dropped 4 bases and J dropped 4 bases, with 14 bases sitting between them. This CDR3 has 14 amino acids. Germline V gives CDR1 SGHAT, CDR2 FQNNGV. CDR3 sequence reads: CASSSGTARYEQYF. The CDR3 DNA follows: TGTGCCAGCAGCTCCGGGACGGCTCGGTACGAGCAGTACTTC.

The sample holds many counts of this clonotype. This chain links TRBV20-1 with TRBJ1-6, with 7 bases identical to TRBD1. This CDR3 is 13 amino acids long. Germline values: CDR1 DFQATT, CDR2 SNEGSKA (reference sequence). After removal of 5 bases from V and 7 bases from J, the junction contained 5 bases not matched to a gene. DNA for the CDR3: TGCAGTGCTTACAGGGGCAACAATTCACCCCTCCACTTT. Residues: CSAYRGNNSPLHF.

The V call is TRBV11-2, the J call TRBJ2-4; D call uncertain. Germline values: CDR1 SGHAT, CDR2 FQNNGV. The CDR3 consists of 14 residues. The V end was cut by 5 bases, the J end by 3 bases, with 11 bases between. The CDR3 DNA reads TGTGCCAGCAGCCTAGGGCACCACAAAAACATTCAGTACTTC. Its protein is CASSLGHHKNIQYF.

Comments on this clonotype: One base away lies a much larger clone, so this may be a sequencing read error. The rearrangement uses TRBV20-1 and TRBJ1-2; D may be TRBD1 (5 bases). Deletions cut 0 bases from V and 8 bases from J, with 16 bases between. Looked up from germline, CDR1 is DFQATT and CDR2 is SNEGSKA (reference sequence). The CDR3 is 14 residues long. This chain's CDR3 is CSAREIQGVLGYTF. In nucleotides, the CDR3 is TGCAGTGCTAGAGAGATCCAGGGAGTTCTGGGCTACACCTTC.

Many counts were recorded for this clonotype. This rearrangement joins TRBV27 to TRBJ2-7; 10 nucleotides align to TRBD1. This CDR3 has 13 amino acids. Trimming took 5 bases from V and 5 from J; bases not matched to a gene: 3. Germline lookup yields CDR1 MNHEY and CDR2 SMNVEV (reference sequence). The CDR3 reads CASSQDRGNEQYF. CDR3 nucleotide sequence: TGTGCCAGCAGTCAGGACAGGGGGAACGAGCAGTACTTC.

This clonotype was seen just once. DNA of the CDR3: TGCAGTGCAGGGACGCCGCTAGCGGGGGCTTTGGTGGGGAATGAGCAGTTCTTC. Amino acids: CSAGTPLAGALVGNEQFF. This sequence joins TRBV20-1 and TRBJ2-1; 10 nucleotides align to TRBD2. The trim removed 6 bases at V and 7 bases at J, leaving 21 bases unmatched. The germline V gene has CDR1 DFQATT and CDR2 SNEGSKA (reference sequence). The CDR3 sequence is 18 residues long.

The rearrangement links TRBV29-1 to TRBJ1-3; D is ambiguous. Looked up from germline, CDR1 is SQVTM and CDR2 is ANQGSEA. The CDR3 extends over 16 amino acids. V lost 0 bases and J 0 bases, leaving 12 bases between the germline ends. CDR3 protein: CSVEDGKRDSGNTIYF. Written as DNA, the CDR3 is TGCAGCGTTGAAGATGGCAAGAGGGACTCTGGAAACACCATATATTTT.

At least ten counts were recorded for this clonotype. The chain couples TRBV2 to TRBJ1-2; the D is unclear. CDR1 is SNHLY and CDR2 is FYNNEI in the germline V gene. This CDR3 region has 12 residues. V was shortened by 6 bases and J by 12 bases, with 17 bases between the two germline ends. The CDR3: CASRGTSNLNTF. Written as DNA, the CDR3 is TGTGCCAGCAGAGGTACCTCCAACCTAAACACCTTC.

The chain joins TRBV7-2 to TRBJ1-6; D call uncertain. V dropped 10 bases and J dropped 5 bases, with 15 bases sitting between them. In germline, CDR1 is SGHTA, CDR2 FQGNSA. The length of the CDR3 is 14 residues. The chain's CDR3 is CATAAGINNSPLHF. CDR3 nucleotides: TGTGCCACCGCCGCGGGGATTAATAATTCACCCCTCCACTTT.

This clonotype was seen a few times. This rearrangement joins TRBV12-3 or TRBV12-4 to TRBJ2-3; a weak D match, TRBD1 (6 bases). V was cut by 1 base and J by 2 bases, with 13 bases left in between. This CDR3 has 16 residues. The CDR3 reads CASSLVGAGATDTQYF. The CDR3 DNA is TGTGCCAGCAGTTTAGTGGGGGCAGGTGCCACAGATACGCAGTATTTT.

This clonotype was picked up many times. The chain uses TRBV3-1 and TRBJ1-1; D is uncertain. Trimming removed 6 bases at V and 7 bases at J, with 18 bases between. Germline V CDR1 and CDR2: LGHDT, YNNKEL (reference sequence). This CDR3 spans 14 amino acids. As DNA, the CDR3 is TGTGCCAGCAGGCAACGTGAGGGTTCGAGTGAAGCTTTCTTT. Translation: CASRQREGSSEAFF.

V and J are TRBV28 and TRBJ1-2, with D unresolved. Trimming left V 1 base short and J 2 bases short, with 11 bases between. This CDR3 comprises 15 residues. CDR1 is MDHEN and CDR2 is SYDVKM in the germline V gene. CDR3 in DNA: TGTGCCAGCAGTTTATCCCCTTCAGGCAACTATGGCTACACCTTC. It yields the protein CASSLSPSGNYGYTF.

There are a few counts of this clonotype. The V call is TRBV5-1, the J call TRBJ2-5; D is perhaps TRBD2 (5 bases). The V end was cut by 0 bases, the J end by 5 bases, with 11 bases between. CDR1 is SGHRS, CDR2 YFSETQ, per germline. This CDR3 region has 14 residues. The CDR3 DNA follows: TGCGCCAGCAGCTTGGGTGAGGGTTCGGAGACCCAGTACTTC. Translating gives CASSLGEGSETQYF.

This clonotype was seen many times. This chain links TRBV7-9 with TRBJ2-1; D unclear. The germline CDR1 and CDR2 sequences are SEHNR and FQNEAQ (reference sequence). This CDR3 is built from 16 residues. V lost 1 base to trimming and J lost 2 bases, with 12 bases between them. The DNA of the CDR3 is TGTGCCAGCAGCTTAGGATCAGGACCGACCTACAATGAGCAGTTCTTC. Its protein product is CASSLGSGPTYNEQFF.

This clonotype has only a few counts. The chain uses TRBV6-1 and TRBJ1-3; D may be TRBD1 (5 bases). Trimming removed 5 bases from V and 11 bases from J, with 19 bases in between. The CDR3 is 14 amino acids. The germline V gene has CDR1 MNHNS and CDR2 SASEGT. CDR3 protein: CASSLDTARASIYF. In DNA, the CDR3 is TGTGCCAGCAGTTTGGACACTGCCAGGGCCTCCATATATTTT.

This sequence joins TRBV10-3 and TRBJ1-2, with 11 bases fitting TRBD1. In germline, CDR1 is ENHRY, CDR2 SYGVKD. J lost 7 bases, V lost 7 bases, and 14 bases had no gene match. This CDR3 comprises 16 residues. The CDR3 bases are TGTGCCATCACATCTCTCTTAGGACAGGGGGCTTTTGGCTACACCTTC. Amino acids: CAITSLLGQGAFGYTF.

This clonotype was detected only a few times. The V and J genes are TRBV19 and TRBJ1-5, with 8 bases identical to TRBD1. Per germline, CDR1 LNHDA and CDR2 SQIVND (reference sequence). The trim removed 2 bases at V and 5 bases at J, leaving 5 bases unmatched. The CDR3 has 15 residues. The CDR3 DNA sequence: TGTGCCAGTAGTATATGGACAGGGACAGATCAGCCCCAGCATTTT. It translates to CASSIWTGTDQPQHF.

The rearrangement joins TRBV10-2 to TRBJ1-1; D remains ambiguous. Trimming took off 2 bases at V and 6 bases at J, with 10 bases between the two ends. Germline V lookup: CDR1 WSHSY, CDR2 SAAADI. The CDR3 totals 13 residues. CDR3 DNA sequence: TGCGCCAGCAGTGAGATTGAGGATCCTGAAGCTTTCTTT. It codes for CASSEIEDPEAFF.

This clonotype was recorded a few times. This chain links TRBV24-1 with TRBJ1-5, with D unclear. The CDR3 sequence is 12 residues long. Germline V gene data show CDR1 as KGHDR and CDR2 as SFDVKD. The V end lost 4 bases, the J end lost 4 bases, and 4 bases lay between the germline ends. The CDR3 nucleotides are TGTGCCACCAGTGAACTTAATCAGCCCCAGCATTTT. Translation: CATSELNQPQHF.

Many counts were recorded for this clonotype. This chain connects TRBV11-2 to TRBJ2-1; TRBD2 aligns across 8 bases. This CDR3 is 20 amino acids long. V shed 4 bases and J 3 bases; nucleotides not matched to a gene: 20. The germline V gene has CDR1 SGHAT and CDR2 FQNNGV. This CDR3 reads CASSSFVSASGLGVYNEQFF. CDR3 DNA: TGTGCCAGCAGCTCCTTTGTTAGTGCTAGCGGGTTAGGGGTCTACAATGAGCAGTTCTTC.

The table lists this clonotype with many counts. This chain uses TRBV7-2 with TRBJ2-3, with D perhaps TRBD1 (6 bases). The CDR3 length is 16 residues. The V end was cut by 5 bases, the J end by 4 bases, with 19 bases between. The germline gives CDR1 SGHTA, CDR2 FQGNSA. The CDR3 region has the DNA TGTGCCAGCAGCCCACAGGGTACTGGTTTCCCAGATACGCAGTATTTT. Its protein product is CASSPQGTGFPDTQYF.

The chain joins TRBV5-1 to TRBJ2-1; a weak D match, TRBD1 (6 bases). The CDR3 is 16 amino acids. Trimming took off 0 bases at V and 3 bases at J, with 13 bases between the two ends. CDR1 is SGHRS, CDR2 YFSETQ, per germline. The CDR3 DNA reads TGCGCCAGCAGCTTGGGTCTTGGGACAAACTACAATGAGCAGTTCTTC. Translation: CASSLGLGTNYNEQFF.

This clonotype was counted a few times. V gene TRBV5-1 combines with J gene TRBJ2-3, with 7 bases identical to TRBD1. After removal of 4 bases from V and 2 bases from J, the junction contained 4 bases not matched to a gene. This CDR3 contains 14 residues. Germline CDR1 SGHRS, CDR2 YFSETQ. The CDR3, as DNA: TGCGCCAGCAGCCCGGGACAGCACACAGATACGCAGTATTTT. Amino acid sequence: CASSPGQHTDTQYF.

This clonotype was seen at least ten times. In DNA form, the CDR3 reads TGTGCCAGCAGCGAGACTAGCGGGGACCTCACAGATACGCAGTATTTT. Amino acids: CASSETSGDLTDTQYF. The chain couples TRBV2 to TRBJ2-3; TRBD2 aligns across 11 bases. V dropped 6 bases and J dropped 2; count of bases not matched to a gene: 7. The CDR3 length is 16 residues. Germline V gene lookup returns CDR1 SNHLY and CDR2 FYNNEI.

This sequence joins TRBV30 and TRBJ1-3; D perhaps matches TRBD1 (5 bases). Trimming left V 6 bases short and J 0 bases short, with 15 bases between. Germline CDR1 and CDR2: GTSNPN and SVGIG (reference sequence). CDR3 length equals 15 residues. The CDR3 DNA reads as TGTGCCTGTACCCGGGACCGGAGCTCTGGAAACACCATATATTTT. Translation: CACTRDRSSGNTIYF.

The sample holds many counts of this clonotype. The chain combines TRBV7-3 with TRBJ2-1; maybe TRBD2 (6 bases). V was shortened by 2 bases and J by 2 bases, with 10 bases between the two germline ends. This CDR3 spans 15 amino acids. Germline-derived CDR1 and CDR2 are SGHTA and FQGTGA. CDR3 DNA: TGTGCCAGCAGCTTAGGGGGGAGCACCTACAATGAGCAGTTCTTC. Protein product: CASSLGGSTYNEQFF.

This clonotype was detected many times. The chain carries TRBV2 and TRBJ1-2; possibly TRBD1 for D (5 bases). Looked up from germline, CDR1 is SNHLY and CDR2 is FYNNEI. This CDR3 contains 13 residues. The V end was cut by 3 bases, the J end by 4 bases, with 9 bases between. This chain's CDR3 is CASSEGEGYGYTF. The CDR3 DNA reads TGTGCCAGCAGTGAGGGGGAGGGCTATGGCTACACCTTC. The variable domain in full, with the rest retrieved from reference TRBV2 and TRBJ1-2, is EPEVTQTPSHQVTQMGQEVILRCVPISNHLYFYWYRQILGQKVEFLVSFYNNEISEKSEIFDDQFSVERPDGSNFTLKIRSTKLEDSAMYFCASSEGEGYGYTFGSGTRLTVV.

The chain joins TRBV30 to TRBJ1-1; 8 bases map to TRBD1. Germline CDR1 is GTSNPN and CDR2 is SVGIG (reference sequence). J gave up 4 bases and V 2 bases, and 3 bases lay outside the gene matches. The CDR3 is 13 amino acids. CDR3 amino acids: CAWSRTGGTEAFF. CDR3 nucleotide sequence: TGTGCCTGGAGTCGTACAGGGGGCACTGAAGCTTTCTTT.

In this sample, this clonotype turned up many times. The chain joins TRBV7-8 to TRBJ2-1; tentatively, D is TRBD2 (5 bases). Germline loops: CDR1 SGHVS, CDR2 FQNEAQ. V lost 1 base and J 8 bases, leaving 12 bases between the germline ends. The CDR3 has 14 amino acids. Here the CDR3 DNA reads TGTGCCAGCAGCTTAGGGGTGGGAGTGGATGAGCAGTTCTTC. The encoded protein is CASSLGVGVDEQFF.

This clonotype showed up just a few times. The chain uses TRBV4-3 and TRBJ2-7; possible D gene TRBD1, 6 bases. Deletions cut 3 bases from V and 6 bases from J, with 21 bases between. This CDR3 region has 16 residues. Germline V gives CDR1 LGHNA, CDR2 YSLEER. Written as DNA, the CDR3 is TGCGCCAGCAGCCAGAATATGCATATGGGGGCGGGCGAGCAGTACTTC. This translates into CASSQNMHMGAGEQYF.